This is a list of T cell receptor beta chains from one sample in a study of blood T cell repertoires in COVID-19. Data came from immunoSEQ multiplex PCR; TCRdb stores just in-frame clones and leaves some out. This sample has about 120,000 clones; roughly nine tenths occur once, and the top ten carry roughly 8%. Sequencing was carried out using peripheral blood. The source is a man between 65 and 80 years old who had recovered from COVID-19. Each CDR3 is given with its conserved first and last residue. Fields, in order: CDR3 length, V gene, D gene, clone size, J gene, CDR3 DNA, CDR3 protein. The D gene is left open where the match is weak. Size tells how often a clone was seen (once, few, many) or the class of an expanded clone, and some rows leave it out.

CDR3 length: 15; V gene: TRBV7-8; D gene: TRBD1; clone size: NA; J gene: TRBJ2-7; CDR3 DNA: TGTGCCAGCAGCTTCTGGAGGACAGGGGCTTACGAGCAGTACTTC; CDR3 protein: CASSFWRTGAYEQYF
CDR3 length: 13; V gene: TRBV5-4; D gene: NA; clone size: NA; J gene: TRBJ2-5; CDR3 DNA: TGTGCCAGCAGCTTTGGAGGGGTAGAGACCCAGTACTTC; CDR3 protein: CASSFGGVETQYF
CDR3 length: 14; V gene: TRBV28; D gene: TRBD1; clone size: NA; J gene: TRBJ1-5; CDR3 DNA: TGTGCCAGCAGTTCAGGACAGGGGACTCAGCCCCAGCATTTT; CDR3 protein: CASSSGQGTQPQHF
CDR3 length: 14; V gene: TRBV5-1; D gene: TRBD1; clone size: once; J gene: TRBJ1-1; CDR3 DNA: TGCGCCAGCAGCTTGGACAGGGGTAAAACTGAAGCTTTCTTT; CDR3 protein: CASSLDRGKTEAFF
CDR3 length: 17; V gene: TRBV5-1; D gene: TRBD2; clone size: once; J gene: TRBJ2-1; CDR3 DNA: TGCGCCAGCAGCCACGGACTAGCGGGAGCCTGGTACAATGAGCAGTTCTTC; CDR3 protein: CASSHGLAGAWYNEQFF
CDR3 length: 15; V gene: TRBV7-9; D gene: TRBD2; clone size: NA; J gene: TRBJ2-7; CDR3 DNA: TGTGCCAGCAGCCACAAGCGGGGGGGCCCCTACGAGCAGTACTTC; CDR3 protein: CASSHKRGGPYEQYF
CDR3 length: 14; V gene: TRBV7-2; D gene: NA; clone size: NA; J gene: TRBJ1-1; CDR3 DNA: TGTGCCAGCAGCTTAAGAAGTAGGAACACTGAAGCTTTCTTT; CDR3 protein: CASSLRSRNTEAFF
CDR3 length: 14; V gene: TRBV18; D gene: NA; clone size: NA; J gene: TRBJ1-2; CDR3 DNA: TGTGCCAGCTCACTGCCGGGGAGTCCATATGGCTACACCTTC; CDR3 protein: CASSLPGSPYGYTF
CDR3 length: 14; V gene: TRBV6-6; D gene: NA; clone size: NA; J gene: TRBJ1-1; CDR3 DNA: TGTGCCAGCAGGAGGACAGTCTTGAACACTGAAGCTTTCTTT; CDR3 protein: CASRRTVLNTEAFF
CDR3 length: 14; V gene: TRBV2; D gene: TRBD1; clone size: NA; J gene: TRBJ1-4; CDR3 DNA: TGTGCCAGCAGGGACAGGGCAAGGTGGGAAAAACTGTTTTTT; CDR3 protein: CASRDRARWEKLFF
CDR3 length: 11; V gene: TRBV9; D gene: NA; clone size: NA; J gene: TRBJ1-2; CDR3 DNA: TGTGCCAGCAGCGCCTACTATGGCTACACCTTC; CDR3 protein: CASSAYYGYTF
CDR3 length: 14; V gene: TRBV10-3; D gene: NA; clone size: NA; J gene: TRBJ1-1; CDR3 DNA: TGTGCCATCAGTGAGAGGTCGGGGGACACTGAAGCTTTCTTT; CDR3 protein: CAISERSGDTEAFF
CDR3 length: 15; V gene: TRBV7-9; D gene: TRBD1; clone size: NA; J gene: TRBJ1-5; CDR3 DNA: TGTGCCAGCACTTCGGGGGACAGGGTCAATCAGCCCCAGCATTTT; CDR3 protein: CASTSGDRVNQPQHF
CDR3 length: 13; V gene: TRBV10-3; D gene: TRBD1; clone size: NA; J gene: TRBJ1-3; CDR3 DNA: TGTGCCATCGGGACAGGGGTTGGAAACACCATATATTTT; CDR3 protein: CAIGTGVGNTIYF
CDR3 length: 15; V gene: TRBV9; D gene: TRBD1; clone size: NA; J gene: TRBJ2-3; CDR3 DNA: TGTGCCAGCAGCGTGCGGACAGGGGGCACAGATACGCAGTATTTT; CDR3 protein: CASSVRTGGTDTQYF
CDR3 length: 11; V gene: TRBV29-1; D gene: NA; clone size: NA; J gene: TRBJ1-1; CDR3 DNA: TGCAGCGTTGCCTCAGGGGCTGGGGCTTTCTTT; CDR3 protein: CSVASGAGAFF
CDR3 length: 15; V gene: TRBV10-3; D gene: NA; clone size: many; J gene: TRBJ2-3; CDR3 DNA: TGTGCCATCAGTGAGTCTGGCAGGGGCACAGATACGCAGTATTTT; CDR3 protein: CAISESGRGTDTQYF
CDR3 length: 14; V gene: TRBV2; D gene: NA; clone size: NA; J gene: TRBJ1-2; CDR3 DNA: TGTGCCAGCAGTGACGGTGGATGGGGGGGTGGCTACACCTTC; CDR3 protein: CASSDGGWGGGYTF
CDR3 length: 13; V gene: TRBV18; D gene: TRBD1; clone size: NA; J gene: TRBJ1-2; CDR3 DNA: TGTGCCAGCTCACCAGACAGGGGGCTTGGCTACACCTTC; CDR3 protein: CASSPDRGLGYTF
CDR3 length: 16; V gene: TRBV7-3; D gene: TRBD1; clone size: few; J gene: TRBJ2-2; CDR3 DNA: TGTGCCAGCAGCTTGTACGGACAGGGGTTGGGCGGGGAGCTGTTTTTT; CDR3 protein: CASSLYGQGLGGELFF
CDR3 length: 16; V gene: TRBV10-3; D gene: TRBD2; clone size: NA; J gene: TRBJ2-3; CDR3 DNA: TGTGCCACGCTACTAGCGGGGGCCTCTAACACAGATACGCAGTATTTT; CDR3 protein: CATLLAGASNTDTQYF
CDR3 length: 15; V gene: TRBV7-3; D gene: NA; clone size: once; J gene: TRBJ2-5; CDR3 DNA: TGTGCCAGCAGCTTAACTGGGGCGAGGTCAGAGACCCAGTACTTC; CDR3 protein: CASSLTGARSETQYF